These 5 T cell receptor beta chains share one sample of origin, sequenced in a study of CXCR3-negative and CXCR3-positive naive CD8 T cells. Through 5' RACE with UMI labels, the TRB cDNA libraries were prepared. TCRdb reprocessed the 5' RACE reads and stores each CDR3 protein as one record, lacking DNA. This sample's clone table lists around 50,000 distinct CDR3 sequences. Sequenced: naive CXCR3- CD8+ T cells from blood. Documented subset: CD45RO-CCR7+CD27+CD95- naive CD8+ T cells lacking CXCR3 (TNR3-). These receptors originate from a human donor in good health. Some clones in this sample may be carry-over from other donors' samples.

The chain recombines TRBV28 with TRBJ2-3; the D call of TRBD1 rests on TCRdb alone, since no DNA is present to check it. Germline V gene data show CDR1 as MDHEN and CDR2 as SYDVKM. This CDR3 contains 14 residues. The CDR3 loop is CASTLGRITDTQYF.

The chain combines TRBV29-1 with TRBJ2-1; as DNA is missing, the TRBD2 call by TCRdb cannot be tested. This CDR3 has 14 amino acids. The germline gives CDR1 SQVTM, CDR2 ANQGSEA. The CDR3 protein is CSVDGLAGVDEQFF.

The genes are TRBV20-1 and TRBJ2-1; TCRdb gives TRBD2 as the D gene, but with no DNA this cannot be confirmed. The CDR3 sequence is 17 residues long. CDR1 is DFQATT, CDR2 SNEGSKA, per germline (reference sequence). CDR3 amino acids: CSAREASGGRTHNEQFF.

The V gene is TRBV12-3 or TRBV12-4, the J gene TRBJ2-7; the D call from TCRdb, TRBD1, cannot be confirmed without DNA. This CDR3 is built from 14 residues. The CDR3 loop reads CASSLQGSSYEQYF.

This chain joins TRBV28 and TRBJ2-2; TCRdb gives TRBD2 as the D gene, but with no DNA this cannot be confirmed. This CDR3 spans 16 amino acids. CDR1 is MDHEN, CDR2 SYDVKM, per germline. CDR3 in amino acids: CASSFQASGNTGELFF.